The clone carrying this TCR beta chain has a single count. This sample is drawn from a study of CD8 T cells in Susac syndrome. Peripheral blood CD8+ and CD4+ T cells were profiled by TCR beta sequencing. RNA amounts of about 0.5 to 1 ug underwent reverse transcription with random hexamers. Across 54 Vbeta and 13 Jbeta, TCR beta CDR3 was amplified with immunoSEQ multiplex PCR. Each CDR3 protein is one row after TCRdb ran MiXCR on the immunoSEQ multiplex PCR reads. The table lists roughly 200,000 distinct CDR3 sequences, around 93% of them singletons. The receptor comes from a human donor with multiple sclerosis. The sequencing sample was made of CD4+ T cells from PBMCs.

CDR3 amino acids: CASSLGVLSSYEQYF. The DNA of the CDR3 is TGTGCCAGCAGCCTAGGGGTCCTGAGCTCCTACGAGCAGTACTTC. This chain links TRBV11-2 with TRBJ2-7; TRBD1 is a possible D gene (5 bases). Germline CDR1 SGHAT, CDR2 FQNNGV. The CDR3 sequence is 15 residues long. Trimming removed 5 bases from V and 0 bases from J, with 14 bases in between.